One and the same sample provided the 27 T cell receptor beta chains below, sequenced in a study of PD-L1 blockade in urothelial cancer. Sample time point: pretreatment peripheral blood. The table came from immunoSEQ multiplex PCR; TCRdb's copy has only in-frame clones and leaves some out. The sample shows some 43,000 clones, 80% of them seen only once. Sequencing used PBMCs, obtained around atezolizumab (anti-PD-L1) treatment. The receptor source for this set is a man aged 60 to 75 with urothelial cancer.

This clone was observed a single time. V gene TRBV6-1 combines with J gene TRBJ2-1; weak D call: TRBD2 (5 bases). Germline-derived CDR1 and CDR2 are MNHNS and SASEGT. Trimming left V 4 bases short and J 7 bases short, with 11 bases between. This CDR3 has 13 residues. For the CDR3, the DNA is TGTGCCAGCAGTGGCCTAGCTAAGAATGAGCAGTTCTTC. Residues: CASSGLAKNEQFF.

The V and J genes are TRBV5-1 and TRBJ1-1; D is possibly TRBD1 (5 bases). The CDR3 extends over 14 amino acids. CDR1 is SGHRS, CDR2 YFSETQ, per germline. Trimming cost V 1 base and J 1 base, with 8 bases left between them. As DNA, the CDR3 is TGCGCCAGCAGCTTGAGGCAGGGGAACACTGAAGCTTTCTTT. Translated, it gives CASSLRQGNTEAFF.

CDR3: CASSRTSGGASAGELFF. Here the CDR3 DNA reads TGTGCCAGCAGCCGCACTAGCGGGGGGGCCAGCGCCGGGGAGCTGTTTTTT. The chain combines TRBV5-8 with TRBJ2-2, with 13 bases lining up with TRBD2. The germline V gene has CDR1 SGHTS and CDR2 YDEGEE. V trimming: 4 bases; J trimming: 6 bases; junction bases outside the gene matches: 9. The CDR3 covers 17 residues.

The CDR3 region is CASSERSGATDTQYF. The DNA for the CDR3 is TGTGCCAGCAGTGAACGTAGCGGGGCCACAGATACGCAGTATTTT. V and J are TRBV6-1 and TRBJ2-3; 8 bases align to TRBD2. V lost 2 bases, J lost 2 bases, and 3 bases stayed unmatched. The germline CDR1 and CDR2 sequences are MNHNS and SASEGT. The CDR3 is 15 amino acids.

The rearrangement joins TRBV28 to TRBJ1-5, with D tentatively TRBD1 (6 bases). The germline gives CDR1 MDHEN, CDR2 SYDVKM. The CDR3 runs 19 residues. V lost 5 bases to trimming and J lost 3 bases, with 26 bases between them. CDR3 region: CASSNPGGAGRRHNQPQHF. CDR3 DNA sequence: TGTGCCAGCAGTAACCCGGGGGGGGCGGGCCGGCGACACAATCAGCCCCAGCATTTT. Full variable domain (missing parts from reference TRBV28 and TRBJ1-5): DVKVTQSSRYLVKRTGEKVFLECVQDMDHENMFWYRQDPGLGLRLIYFSYDVKMKEKGDIPEGYSVSREKKERFSLILESASTNQTSMYLCASSNPGGAGRRHNQPQHFGDGTRLSIL.

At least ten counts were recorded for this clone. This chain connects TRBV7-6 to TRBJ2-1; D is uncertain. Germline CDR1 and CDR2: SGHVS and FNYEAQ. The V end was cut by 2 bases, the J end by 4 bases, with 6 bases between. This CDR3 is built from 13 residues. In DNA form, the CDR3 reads TGTGCCAGCAGCTTATCCGGTTACAATGAGCAGTTCTTC. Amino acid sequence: CASSLSGYNEQFF.

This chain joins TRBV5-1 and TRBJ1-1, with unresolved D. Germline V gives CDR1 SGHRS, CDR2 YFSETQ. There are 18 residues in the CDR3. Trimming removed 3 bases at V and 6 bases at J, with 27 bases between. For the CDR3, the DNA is TGCGCCAGCAGCTCGTTCGCAGTCGGGATATCGGGTGGGGCTGAAGCTTTCTTT. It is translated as CASSSFAVGISGGAEAFF. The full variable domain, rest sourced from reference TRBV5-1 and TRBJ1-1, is KAGVTQTPRYLIKTRGQQVTLSCSPISGHRSVSWYQQTPGQGLQFLFEYFSETQRNKGNFPGRFSGRQFSNSRSEMNVSTLELGDSALYLCASSSFAVGISGGAEAFFGQGTRLTVV.

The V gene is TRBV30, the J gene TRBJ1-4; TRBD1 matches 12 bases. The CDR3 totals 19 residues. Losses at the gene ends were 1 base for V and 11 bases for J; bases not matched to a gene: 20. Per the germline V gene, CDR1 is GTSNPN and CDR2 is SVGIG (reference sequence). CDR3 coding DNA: TGTGCCTGGAGTGCCACATTCCCAGGGTCGGGACAGGGGGCTGGGAAACTGTTTTTT. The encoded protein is CAWSATFPGSGQGAGKLFF.

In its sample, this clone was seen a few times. CDR3 region: CASSRDNPSDTQYF. The CDR3 DNA reads as TGCGCCAGCAGCCGGGACAACCCATCAGATACGCAGTATTTT. This chain connects TRBV5-1 to TRBJ2-3; the D gene is possibly TRBD1 (6 bases). The CDR3 has 14 amino acids. V lost 4 bases, J lost 4 bases, and 13 bases lay in between. Germline CDR1 and CDR2: SGHRS and YFSETQ.

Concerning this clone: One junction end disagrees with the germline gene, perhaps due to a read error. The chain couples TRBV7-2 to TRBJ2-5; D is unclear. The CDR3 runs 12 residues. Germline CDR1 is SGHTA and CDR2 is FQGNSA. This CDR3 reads CASSLLLEILDF. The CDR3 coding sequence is TGTGCCAGCAGCTTGTTACTGGAGATATTGGACTTC.

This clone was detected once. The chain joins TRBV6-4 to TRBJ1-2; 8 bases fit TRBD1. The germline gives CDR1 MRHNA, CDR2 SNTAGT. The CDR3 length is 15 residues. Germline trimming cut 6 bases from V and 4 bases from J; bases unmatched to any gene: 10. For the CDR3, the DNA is TGTGCCAGCAGCAAGGACAGGGCGATAAGCTATGGCTACACCTTC. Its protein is CASSKDRAISYGYTF.

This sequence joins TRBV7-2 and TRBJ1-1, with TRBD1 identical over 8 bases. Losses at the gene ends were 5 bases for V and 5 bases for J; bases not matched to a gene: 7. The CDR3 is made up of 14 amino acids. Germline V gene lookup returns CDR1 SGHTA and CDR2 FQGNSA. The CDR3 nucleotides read TGTGCCAGCAGCCTTTTACAGGGGGGAACTGAAGCTTTCTTT. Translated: CASSLLQGGTEAFF.

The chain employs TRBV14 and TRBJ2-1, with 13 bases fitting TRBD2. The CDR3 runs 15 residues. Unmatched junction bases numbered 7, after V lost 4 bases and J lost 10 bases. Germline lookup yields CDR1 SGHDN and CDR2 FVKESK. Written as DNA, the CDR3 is TGTGCCAGCAGCCCGGGACTAGCGGGAATAGGAGAGCAGTTCTTC. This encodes CASSPGLAGIGEQFF. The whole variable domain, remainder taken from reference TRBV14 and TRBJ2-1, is EAGVTQFPSHSVIEKGQTVTLRCDPISGHDNLYWYRRVMGKEIKFLLHFVKESKQDESGMPNNRFLAERTGGTYSTLKVQPAELEDSGVYFCASSPGLAGIGEQFFGPGTRLTVL.

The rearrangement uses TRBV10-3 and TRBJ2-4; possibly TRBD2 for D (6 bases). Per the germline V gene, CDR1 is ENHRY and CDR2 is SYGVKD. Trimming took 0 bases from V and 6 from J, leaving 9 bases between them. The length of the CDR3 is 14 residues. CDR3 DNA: TGTGCCATCAGTGAGTCGTTGGAGGGAAACATTCAGTACTTC. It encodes CAISESLEGNIQYF.

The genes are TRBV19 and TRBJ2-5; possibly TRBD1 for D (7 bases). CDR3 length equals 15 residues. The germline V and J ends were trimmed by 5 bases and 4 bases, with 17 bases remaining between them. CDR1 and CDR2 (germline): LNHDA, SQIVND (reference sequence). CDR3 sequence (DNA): TGTGCCAGTAGTCCTTCAGGGGGGAGGCGAGAGACCCAGTACTTC. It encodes CASSPSGGRRETQYF.

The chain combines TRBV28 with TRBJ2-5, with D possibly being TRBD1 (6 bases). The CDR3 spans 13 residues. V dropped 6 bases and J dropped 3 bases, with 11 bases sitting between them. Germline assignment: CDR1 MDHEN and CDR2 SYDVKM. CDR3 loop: CASREGGKETQYF. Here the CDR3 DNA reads TGTGCCAGCAGAGAAGGGGGAAAAGAGACCCAGTACTTC.

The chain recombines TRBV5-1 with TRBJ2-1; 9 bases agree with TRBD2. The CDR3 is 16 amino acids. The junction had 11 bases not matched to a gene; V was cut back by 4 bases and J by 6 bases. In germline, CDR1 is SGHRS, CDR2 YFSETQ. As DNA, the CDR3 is TGCGCCAGCAGCCCAGCCGGGGGCGGGGGGGCCAATGAGCAGTTCTTC. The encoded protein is CASSPAGGGGANEQFF.

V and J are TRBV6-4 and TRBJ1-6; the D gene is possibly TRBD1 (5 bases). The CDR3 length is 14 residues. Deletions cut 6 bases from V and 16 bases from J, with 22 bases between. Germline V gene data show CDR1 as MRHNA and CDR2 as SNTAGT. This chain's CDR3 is CASRATTSTTELHF. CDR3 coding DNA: TGTGCCAGCAGGGCCACTACCTCAACGACAGAGCTCCACTTT.

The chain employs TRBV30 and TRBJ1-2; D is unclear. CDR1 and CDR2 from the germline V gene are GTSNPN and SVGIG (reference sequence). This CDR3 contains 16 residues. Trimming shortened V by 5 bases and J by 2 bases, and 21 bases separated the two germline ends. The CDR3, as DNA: TGTGCCTGGGACTATCTCCAGGAAAGTGTGAACTATGGCTACACCTTC. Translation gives CAWDYLQESVNYGYTF.

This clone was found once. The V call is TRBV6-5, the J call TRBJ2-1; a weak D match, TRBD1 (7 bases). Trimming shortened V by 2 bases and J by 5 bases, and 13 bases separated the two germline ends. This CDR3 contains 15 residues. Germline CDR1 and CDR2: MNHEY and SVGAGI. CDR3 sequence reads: CASSYKTGRNNEQFF. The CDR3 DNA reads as TGTGCCAGCAGTTACAAGACAGGGAGGAACAATGAGCAGTTCTTC.

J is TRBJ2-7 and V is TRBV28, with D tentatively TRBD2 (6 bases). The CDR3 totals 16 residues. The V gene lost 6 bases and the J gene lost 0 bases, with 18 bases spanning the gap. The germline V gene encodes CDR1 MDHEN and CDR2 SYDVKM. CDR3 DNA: TGTGCCAGCAGCTATCCGTGGGGGGAGGTCTCCTACGAGCAGTACTTC. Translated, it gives CASSYPWGEVSYEQYF. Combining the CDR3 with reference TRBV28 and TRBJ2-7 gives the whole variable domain DVKVTQSSRYLVKRTGEKVFLECVQDMDHENMFWYRQDPGLGLRLIYFSYDVKMKEKGDIPEGYSVSREKKERFSLILESASTNQTSMYLCASSYPWGEVSYEQYFGPGTRLTVT.

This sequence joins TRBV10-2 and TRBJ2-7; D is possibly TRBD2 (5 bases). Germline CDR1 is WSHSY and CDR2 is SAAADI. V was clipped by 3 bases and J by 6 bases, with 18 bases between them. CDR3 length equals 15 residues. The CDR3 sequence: CASSDLGPGITEQYF. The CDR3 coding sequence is TGCGCCAGCAGTGACCTAGGGCCGGGAATCACCGAGCAGTACTTC.

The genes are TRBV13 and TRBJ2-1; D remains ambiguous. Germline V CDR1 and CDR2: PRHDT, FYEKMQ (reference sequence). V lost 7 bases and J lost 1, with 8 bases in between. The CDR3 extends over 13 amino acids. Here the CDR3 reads CASTSYSYNEQFF. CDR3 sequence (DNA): TGTGCCAGCACCTCTTATTCCTACAATGAGCAGTTCTTC.

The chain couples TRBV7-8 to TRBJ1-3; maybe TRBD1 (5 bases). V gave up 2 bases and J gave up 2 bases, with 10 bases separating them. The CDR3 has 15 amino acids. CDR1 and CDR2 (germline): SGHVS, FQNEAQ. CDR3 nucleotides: TGTGCCAGCAGCTTAAGGCCAGGGACTGGAAACACCATATATTTT. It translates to CASSLRPGTGNTIYF. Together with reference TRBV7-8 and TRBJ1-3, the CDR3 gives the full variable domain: GAGVSQSPRYKVAKRGQDVALRCDPISGHVSLFWYQQALGQGPEFLTYFQNEAQLDKSGLPSDRFFAERPEGSVSTLKIQRTQQEDSAVYLCASSLRPGTGNTIYFGEGSWLTVV.

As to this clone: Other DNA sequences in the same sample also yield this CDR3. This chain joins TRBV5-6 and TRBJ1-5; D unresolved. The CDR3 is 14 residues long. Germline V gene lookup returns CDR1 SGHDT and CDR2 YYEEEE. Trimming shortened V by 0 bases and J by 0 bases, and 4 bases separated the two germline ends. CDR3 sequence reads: CASSLGLSNQPQHF. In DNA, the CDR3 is TGTGCCAGCAGCTTGGGACTTAGCAATCAGCCCCAGCATTTT.

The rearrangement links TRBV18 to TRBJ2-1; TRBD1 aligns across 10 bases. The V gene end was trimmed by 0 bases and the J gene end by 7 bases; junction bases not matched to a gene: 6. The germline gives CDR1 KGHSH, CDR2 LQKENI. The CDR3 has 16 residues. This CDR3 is CASSPPNRDRGNEQFF. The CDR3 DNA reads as TGTGCCAGCTCACCACCGAATCGGGACAGGGGAAATGAGCAGTTCTTC. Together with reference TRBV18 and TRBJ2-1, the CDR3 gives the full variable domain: NAGVMQNPRHLVRRRGQEARLRCSPMKGHSHVYWYRQLPEEGLKFMVYLQKENIIDESGMPKERFSAEFPKEGPSILRIQQVVRGDSAAYFCASSPPNRDRGNEQFFGPGTRLTVL.

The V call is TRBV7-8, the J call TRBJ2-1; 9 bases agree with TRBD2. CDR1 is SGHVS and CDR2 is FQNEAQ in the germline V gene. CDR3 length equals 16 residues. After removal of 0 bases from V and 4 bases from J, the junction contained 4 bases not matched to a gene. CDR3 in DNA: TGTGCCAGCAGCTTAGCTTTTAGCGGGGGTTACAATGAGCAGTTCTTC. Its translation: CASSLAFSGGYNEQFF.